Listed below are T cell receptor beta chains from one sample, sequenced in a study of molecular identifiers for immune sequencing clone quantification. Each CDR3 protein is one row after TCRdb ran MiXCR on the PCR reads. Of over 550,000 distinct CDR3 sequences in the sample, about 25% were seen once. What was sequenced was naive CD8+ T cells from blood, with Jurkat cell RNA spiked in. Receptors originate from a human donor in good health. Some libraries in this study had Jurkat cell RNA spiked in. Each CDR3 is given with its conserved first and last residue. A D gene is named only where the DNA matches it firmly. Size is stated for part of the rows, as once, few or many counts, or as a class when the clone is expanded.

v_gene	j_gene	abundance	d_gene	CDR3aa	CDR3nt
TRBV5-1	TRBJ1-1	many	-	CASSLMEGNTEAFF	TGCGCCAGCAGCTTGATGGAGGGGAACACTGAAGCTTTCTTT
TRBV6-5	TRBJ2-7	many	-	CASSPGVGASYEQYF	TGTGCCAGCAGCCCGGGGGTGGGGGCGTCCTACGAGCAGTACTTC
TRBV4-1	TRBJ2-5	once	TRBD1	CASSESNAGGGGTQYF	TGCGCCAGCAGCGAAAGTAACGCAGGGGGCGGCGGGACCCAGTACTTC
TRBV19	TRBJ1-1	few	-	CASSIRGMNTEAFF	TGTGCCAGTAGTATTCGGGGGATGAACACTGAAGCTTTCTTT
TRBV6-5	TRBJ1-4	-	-	CASSYVVQEELFF	TGTGCCAGCAGTTACGTTGTGCAGGAAGAACTGTTTTTT
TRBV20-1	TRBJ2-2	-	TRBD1	CSAKGQGNTGELFF	TGCAGTGCCAAGGGACAGGGAAACACCGGGGAGCTGTTTTTT
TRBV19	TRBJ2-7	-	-	CASSIGAVSYEQYF	TGTGCCAGTAGTATCGGGGCAGTTTCCTACGAGCAGTACTTC
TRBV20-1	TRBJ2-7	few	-	CSARSGGVEQYF	TGCAGTGCTAGAAGTGGGGGCGTCGAGCAGTACTTC
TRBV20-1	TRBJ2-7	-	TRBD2	CSALGLAGVSYEQYF	TGCAGTGCCTTGGGACTAGCGGGAGTCTCTTACGAGCAGTACTTC
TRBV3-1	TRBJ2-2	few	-	CASSLTRDSRAGELFF	TGTGCCAGCAGCCTTACACGGGACTCGAGGGCCGGGGAGCTGTTTTTT
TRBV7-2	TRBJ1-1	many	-	CASSSPTTVNTEAFF	TGTGCCAGCAGCTCCCCCACGACGGTGAACACTGAAGCTTTCTTT
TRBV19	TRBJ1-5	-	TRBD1	CATATGADQPQHF	TGTGCCACTGCGACAGGGGCTGACCAGCCCCAGCATTTT
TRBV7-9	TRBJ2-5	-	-	CASSLALIAGGQGFYQETQYF	TGTGCCAGCAGCTTAGCGCTAATAGCGGGAGGACAGGGGTTTTACCAAGAGACCCAGTACTTC
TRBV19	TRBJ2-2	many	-	CASCLAVQGIGELFF	TGTGCCAGTTGTCTCGCGGTACAGGGAATCGGGGAGCTGTTTTTT
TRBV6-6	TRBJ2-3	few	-	CASSPLGVAGVADTQYF	TGTGCCAGCAGTCCCCTCGGGGTAGCAGGGGTGGCAGATACGCAGTATTTT
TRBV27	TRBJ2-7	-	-	CASSLRGNCEQYF	TGTGCCAGCAGTTTGAGGGGCAACTGCGAGCAGTACTTC
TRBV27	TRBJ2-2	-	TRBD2	CASSFLRTSGNTGELFF	TGTGCCAGCAGTTTTTTGCGGACTAGCGGGAACACCGGGGAGCTGTTTTTT
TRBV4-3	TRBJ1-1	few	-	CASGPSPGTEAFF	TGCGCCAGCGGCCCCTCCCCGGGCACTGAAGCTTTCTTT
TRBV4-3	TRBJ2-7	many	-	CASSQERNYEQYF	TGCGCCAGCAGCCAAGAGAGGAACTACGAGCAGTACTTC
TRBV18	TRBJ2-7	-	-	CASSPQDGGYYEQYF	TGTGCCAGCTCACCGCAAGACGGGGGCTACTACGAGCAGTACTTC
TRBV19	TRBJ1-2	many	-	CASSIGVFSGYTF	TGTGCCAGTAGTATAGGAGTGTTCAGTGGCTACACCTTC
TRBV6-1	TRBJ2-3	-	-	CASRANREILDTQYF	TGTGCCAGCAGAGCAAACAGGGAGATCTTAGATACGCAGTATTTT